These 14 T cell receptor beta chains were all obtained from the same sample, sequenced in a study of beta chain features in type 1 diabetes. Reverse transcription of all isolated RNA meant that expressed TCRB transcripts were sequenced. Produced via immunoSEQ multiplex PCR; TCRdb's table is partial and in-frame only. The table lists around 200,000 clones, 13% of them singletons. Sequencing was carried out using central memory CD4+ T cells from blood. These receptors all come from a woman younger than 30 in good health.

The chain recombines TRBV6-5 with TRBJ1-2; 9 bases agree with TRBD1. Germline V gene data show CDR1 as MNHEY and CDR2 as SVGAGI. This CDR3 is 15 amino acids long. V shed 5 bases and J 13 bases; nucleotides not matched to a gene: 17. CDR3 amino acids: CASSARDRARYYCTF. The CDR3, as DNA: TGTGCCAGCAGTGCGAGGGACAGGGCTAGGTATTATTGCACCTTC.

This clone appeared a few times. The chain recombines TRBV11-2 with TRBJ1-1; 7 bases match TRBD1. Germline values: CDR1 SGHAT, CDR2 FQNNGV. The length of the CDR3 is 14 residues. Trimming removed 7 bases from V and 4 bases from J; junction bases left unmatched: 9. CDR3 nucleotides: TGTGCCAGCAAGAGGGGGCAAGGAGGCACTGAAGCTTTCTTT. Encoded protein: CASKRGQGGTEAFF.

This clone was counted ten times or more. CDR3 protein: CASSPHPRETQYF. CDR3 bases: TGTGCCAGCTCACCTCACCCTCGGGAGACCCAGTACTTC. This chain joins TRBV18 and TRBJ2-5, with unresolved D. V gave up 3 bases and J gave up 5 bases, with 10 bases separating them. The CDR3 is 13 amino acids. Germline lookup yields CDR1 KGHSH and CDR2 LQKENI.

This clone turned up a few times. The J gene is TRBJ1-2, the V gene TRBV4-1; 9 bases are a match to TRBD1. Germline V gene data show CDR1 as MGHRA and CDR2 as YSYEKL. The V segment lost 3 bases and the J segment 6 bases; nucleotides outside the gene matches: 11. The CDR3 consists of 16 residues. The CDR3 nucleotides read TGCGCCAGCAGCCAGGGACAGGGCAGCCTTACAAATGGCTACACCTTC. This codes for CASSQGQGSLTNGYTF.

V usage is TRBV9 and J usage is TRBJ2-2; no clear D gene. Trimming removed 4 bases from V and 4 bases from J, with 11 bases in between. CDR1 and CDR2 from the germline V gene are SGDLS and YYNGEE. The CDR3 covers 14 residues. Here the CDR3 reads CASSPPGSTGELFF. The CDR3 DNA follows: TGTGCCAGCAGCCCTCCAGGATCCACCGGGGAGCTGTTTTTT.

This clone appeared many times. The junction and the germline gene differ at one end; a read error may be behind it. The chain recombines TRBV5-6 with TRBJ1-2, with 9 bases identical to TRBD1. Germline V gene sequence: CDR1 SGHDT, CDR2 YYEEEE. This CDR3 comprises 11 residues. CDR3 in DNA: TGTGCCAGCAGCTTGCGCCGGGACAGGGCCTTC. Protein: CASSLRRDRAF.

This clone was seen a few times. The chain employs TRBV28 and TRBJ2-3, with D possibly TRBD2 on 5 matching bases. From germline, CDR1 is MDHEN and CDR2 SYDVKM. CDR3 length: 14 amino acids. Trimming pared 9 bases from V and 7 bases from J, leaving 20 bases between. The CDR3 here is CASRSAGSRNTQYF. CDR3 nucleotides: TGTGCCAGTCGTTCCGCGGGCAGCCGAAATACGCAGTATTTT.

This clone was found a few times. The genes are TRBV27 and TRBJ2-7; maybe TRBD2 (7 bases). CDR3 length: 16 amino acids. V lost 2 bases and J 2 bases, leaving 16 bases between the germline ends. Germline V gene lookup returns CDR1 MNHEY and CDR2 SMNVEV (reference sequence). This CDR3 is CASSLGGAEFTYEQYF. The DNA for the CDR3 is TGTGCCAGCAGTTTAGGGGGGGCGGAGTTCACCTACGAGCAGTACTTC.

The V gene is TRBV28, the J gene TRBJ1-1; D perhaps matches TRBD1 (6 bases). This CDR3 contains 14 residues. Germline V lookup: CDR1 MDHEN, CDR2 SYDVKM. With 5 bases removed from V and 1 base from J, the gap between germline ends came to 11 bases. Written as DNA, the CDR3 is TGTGCCAGCAGTATCCTACAGGGGAACACTGAAGCTTTCTTT. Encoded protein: CASSILQGNTEAFF.

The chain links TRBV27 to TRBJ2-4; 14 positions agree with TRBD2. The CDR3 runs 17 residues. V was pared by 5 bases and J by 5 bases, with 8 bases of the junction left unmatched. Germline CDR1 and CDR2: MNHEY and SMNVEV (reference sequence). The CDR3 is CASSPSGLAGAENIQYF. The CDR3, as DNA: TGTGCCAGCAGTCCGTCGGGACTAGCGGGAGCGGAAAACATTCAGTACTTC.

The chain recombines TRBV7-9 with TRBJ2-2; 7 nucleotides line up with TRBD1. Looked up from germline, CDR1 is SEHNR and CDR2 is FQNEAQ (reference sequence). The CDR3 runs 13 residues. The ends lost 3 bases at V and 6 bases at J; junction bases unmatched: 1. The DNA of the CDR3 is TGTGCCAGCAGCTTTACAGGGGCCGGGGAGCTGTTTTTT. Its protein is CASSFTGAGELFF.

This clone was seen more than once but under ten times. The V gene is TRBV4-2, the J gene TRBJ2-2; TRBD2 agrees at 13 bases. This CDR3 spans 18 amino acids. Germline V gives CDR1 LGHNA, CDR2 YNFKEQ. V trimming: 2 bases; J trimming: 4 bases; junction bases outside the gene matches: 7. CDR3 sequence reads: CASSQRTSGSVGTGELFF. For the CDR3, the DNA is TGTGCCAGCAGCCAACGGACTAGCGGGAGTGTCGGCACCGGGGAGCTGTTTTTT.

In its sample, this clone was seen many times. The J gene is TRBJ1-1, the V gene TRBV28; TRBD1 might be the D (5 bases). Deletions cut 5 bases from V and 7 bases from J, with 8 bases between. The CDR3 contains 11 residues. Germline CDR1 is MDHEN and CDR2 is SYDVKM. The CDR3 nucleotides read TGTGCCAGCAGTCAGGACATTGAAGCTTTCTTT. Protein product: CASSQDIEAFF.

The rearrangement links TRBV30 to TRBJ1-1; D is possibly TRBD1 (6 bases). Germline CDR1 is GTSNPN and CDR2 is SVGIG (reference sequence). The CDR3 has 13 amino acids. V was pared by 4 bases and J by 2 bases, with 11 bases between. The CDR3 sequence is CAWKEQGNTEAFF. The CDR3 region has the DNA TGTGCCTGGAAGGAACAGGGAAACACTGAAGCTTTCTTT.